This T cell receptor beta chain emerged from a study of T cell responses to AZD1222 COVID-19 vaccine. Notes on the study in general: Most donors were white British, females outnumbered males, and clonal diversity was possibly underestimated. Only five to seven individuals given AZD1222 were seropositive at baseline.

CDR3 length: 11 residues. V shed 1 base and J shed 3 bases, with 1 base lying between them. Germline CDR1 and CDR2: SGHKS and YYEKEE (reference sequence). For this clone: Its specificity is unknown.

Produced via immunoSEQ multiplex PCR; TCRdb's table is partial and in-frame only. The repertoire has roughly 160,000 clones, 91% of them found once; the top ten carry 1.5% to 2%. V usage is TRBV5-5 and J usage is TRBJ1-1; no firm D call. Sequenced material: peripheral blood, taken on day 0 of AZD1222 vaccination. The sequence was obtained from an adult in good health. CDR3 DNA sequence: TGTGCCAGCAGCTTGTACACTGAAGCTTTCTTT. Amino acid sequence: CASSLYTEAFF. Full variable domain (outside the CDR3, taken from reference TRBV5-5 and TRBJ1-1): DAGVTQSPTHLIKTRGQQVTLRCSPISGHKSVSWYQQVLGQGPQFIFQYYEKEERGRGNFPDRFSARQFPNYSSELNVNALLLGDSALYLCASSLYTEAFFGQGTRLTVV.